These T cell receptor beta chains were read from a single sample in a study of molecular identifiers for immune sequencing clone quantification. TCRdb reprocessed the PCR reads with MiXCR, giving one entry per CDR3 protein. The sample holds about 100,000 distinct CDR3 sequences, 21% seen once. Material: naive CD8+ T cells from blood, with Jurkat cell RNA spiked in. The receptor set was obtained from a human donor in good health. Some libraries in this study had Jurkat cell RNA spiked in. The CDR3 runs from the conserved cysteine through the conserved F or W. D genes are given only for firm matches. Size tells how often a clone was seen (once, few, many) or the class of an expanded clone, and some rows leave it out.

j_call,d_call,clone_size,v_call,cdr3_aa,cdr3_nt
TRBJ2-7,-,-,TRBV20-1,CSARDHMSLSYGQYF,TGCAGTGCTAGAGATCACATGTCACTCTCCTACGGGCAGTACTTC
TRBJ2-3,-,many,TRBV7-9,CATSPEEFVVLDTQYF,TGTGCCACATCACCGGAAGAATTCGTGGTTCTAGATACGCAGTATTTT
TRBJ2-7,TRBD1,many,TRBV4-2,CASTGTGTIEQYF,TGTGCCAGCACCGGGACAGGGACTATCGAGCAGTACTTC
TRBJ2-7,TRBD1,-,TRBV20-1,CSARDEADREPYGQYF,TGCAGTGCTAGAGATGAGGCGGACAGGGAACCCTACGGGCAGTACTTC
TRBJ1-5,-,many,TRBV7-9,CASTQGLNQPQHF,TGTGCCAGCACCCAGGGGTTAAATCAGCCCCAGCATTTT
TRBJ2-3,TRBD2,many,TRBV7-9,CASSSLAGEKDTQYF,TGTGCCAGCAGCTCATTAGCGGGAGAGAAAGATACGCAGTATTTT
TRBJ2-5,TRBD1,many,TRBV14,CASSQGQGTQTQYF,TGTGCCAGCAGCCAAGGACAGGGAACTCAGACCCAGTACTTC
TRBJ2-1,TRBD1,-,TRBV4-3,CASSPLSDRGYSEQFF,TGCGCCAGCAGCCCCCTCAGTGACAGGGGCTACAGTGAGCAGTTCTTC
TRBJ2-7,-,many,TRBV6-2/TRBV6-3,CASSYLWDTTYEQYF,TGTGCCAGCAGTTACCTATGGGACACAACCTACGAGCAGTACTTC
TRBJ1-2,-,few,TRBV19,CASSTFGLDTNYGYTF,TGTGCCAGTAGTACCTTCGGACTGGATACTAACTATGGCTACACCTTC
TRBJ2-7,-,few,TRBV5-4,CASSQPVAGDHEQYF,TGTGCCAGCAGCCAACCGGTGGCAGGGGATCACGAGCAGTACTTC
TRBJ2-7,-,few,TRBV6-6,CASSSGTRFYEQYF,TGTGCCAGCAGCTCCGGGACAAGGTTCTACGAGCAGTACTTC
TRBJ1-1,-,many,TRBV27,CASSGVAEAFF,TGTGCCAGCAGTGGCGTGGCGGAAGCTTTCTTT
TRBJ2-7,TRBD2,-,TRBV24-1,CATSATSGETEQYF,TGTGCCACCAGTGCCACTAGCGGGGAGACCGAGCAGTACTTC
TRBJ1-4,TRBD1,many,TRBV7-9,CASSGSDRVSEKLFF,TGTGCCAGCAGCGGATCCGACAGGGTTTCTGAAAAACTGTTTTTT
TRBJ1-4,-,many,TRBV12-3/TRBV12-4,CASSFLTRGLEEKLFF,TGTGCCAGCAGTTTCCTAACCAGGGGATTGGAAGAAAAACTGTTTTTT
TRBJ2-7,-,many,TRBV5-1,CASSLATGSQYEQYF,TGCGCCAGCAGCTTGGCTACCGGGTCGCAGTACGAGCAGTACTTC
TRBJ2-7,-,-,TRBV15,CATSRDRGYYEQYF,TGTGCCACCAGCAGAGATCGAGGGTACTACGAGCAGTACTTC
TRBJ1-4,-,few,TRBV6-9,CASSYYPYLKATNEKLFF,TGTGCCAGCAGTTATTATCCGTACCTCAAGGCGACTAATGAAAAACTGTTTTTT
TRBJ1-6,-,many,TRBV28,CASSSIQSNSPLHF,TGTGCCAGCAGTTCCATTCAGTCGAATTCACCCCTCCACTTT
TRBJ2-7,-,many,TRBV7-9,CASSLDPRPYEQYF,TGTGCCAGCAGCTTAGATCCCCGACCCTACGAGCAGTACTTC
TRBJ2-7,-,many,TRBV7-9,CASSLRGYEQYF,TGTGCCAGCAGCTTGAGGGGATACGAGCAGTACTTC
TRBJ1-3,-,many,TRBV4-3,CASSQDIGNTIYF,TGCGCCAGCAGCCAAGATATTGGAAACACCATATATTTT
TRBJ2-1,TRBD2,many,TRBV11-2,CASSELAGGYNEQFF,TGTGCCAGCAGCGAACTAGCGGGAGGGTACAATGAGCAGTTCTTC
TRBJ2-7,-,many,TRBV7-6,CASSASPLFSYEQYF,TGTGCCAGCAGCGCGAGTCCCTTGTTCTCCTACGAGCAGTACTTC
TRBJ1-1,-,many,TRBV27,CASRQQNTEAFF,TGTGCCAGCAGACAGCAGAACACTGAAGCTTTCTTT
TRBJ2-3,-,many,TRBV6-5,CASSYLRTDTQYF,TGTGCCAGCAGTTACTTGAGGACAGATACGCAGTATTTT
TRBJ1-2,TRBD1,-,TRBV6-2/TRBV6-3,CASSSALTGGSYGYTF,TGTGCCAGCAGTTCCGCCTTGACAGGGGGCAGCTATGGCTACACCTTC
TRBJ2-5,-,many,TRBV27,CASSLWQGQETQYF,TGTGCCAGCAGTTTATGGCAGGGGCAAGAGACCCAGTACTTC
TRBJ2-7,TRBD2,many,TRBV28,CASSYLGLAGGREQYF,TGTGCCAGCAGTTACTTAGGACTAGCGGGAGGGCGAGAGCAGTACTTC
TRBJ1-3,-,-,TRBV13,CASSQTSRTDTIYF,TGTGCCAGCAGCCAAACATCGAGGACGGACACCATATATTTT
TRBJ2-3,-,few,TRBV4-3,CASSQDQGWDTQYF,TGCGCCAGCAGCCAAGATCAGGGGTGGGATACGCAGTATTTT
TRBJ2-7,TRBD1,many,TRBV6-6,CASSYSHRGHDEQYF,TGTGCCAGCAGTTACTCCCACAGGGGGCATGACGAGCAGTACTTC
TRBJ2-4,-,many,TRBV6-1,CASSEAPTMSLAKNIQYF,TGTGCCAGCAGTGAAGCCCCAACTATGTCCTTAGCCAAAAACATTCAGTACTTC
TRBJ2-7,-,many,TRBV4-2,CASSQEARGSSYEQYF,TGTGCCAGCAGCCAAGAGGCAAGGGGGAGCTCCTACGAGCAGTACTTC
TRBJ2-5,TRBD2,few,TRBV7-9,CASSLYGGETQYF,TGTGCCAGCAGCTTATACGGGGGGGAGACCCAGTACTTC
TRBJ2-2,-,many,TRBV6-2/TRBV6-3,CASSYSYSLLNTGELFF,TGTGCCAGCAGTTACTCGTACTCCCTCTTAAACACCGGGGAGCTGTTTTTT
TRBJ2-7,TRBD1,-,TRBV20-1,CSARGDSNYEQYF,TGCAGTGCTAGGGGGGACAGCAACTACGAGCAGTACTTC
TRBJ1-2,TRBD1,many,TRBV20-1,CSARDLDRDGYTF,TGCAGTGCTAGAGATTTAGACAGGGACGGCTACACCTTC
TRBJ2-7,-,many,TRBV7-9,CASSLAAWEQYF,TGTGCCAGCAGCTTAGCGGCGTGGGAGCAGTACTTC
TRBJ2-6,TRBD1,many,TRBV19,CASSMGSGGTGANVLTF,TGTGCCAGTAGTATGGGATCAGGGGGCACTGGGGCCAACGTCCTGACTTTC
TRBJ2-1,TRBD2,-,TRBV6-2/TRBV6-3,CASLTSDNEQFF,TGTGCCAGCTTGACTAGCGACAATGAGCAGTTCTTC